Listed here are 22 T cell receptor beta chains from one sample, sequenced in a study of shared clonotypes between healthy human individuals. The table came from immunoSEQ multiplex PCR; TCRdb's copy has only in-frame clones and leaves some out. The sample lists some 1,900,000 clones, about 95% occurring once. Naive CD8 cells lacked CD45RO and underwent positive selection for CCR7, leaving out terminally differentiated effector memory CD45RA+ cells. What was sequenced was naive CD8+ T cells sorted from blood. Every receptor here comes from a man younger than 30 in good health.

The chain recombines TRBV27 with TRBJ2-4; possibly TRBD2 for D (5 bases). V lost 5 bases and J 0 bases, leaving 11 bases between the germline ends. This CDR3 has 15 residues. Germline V gene lookup returns CDR1 MNHEY and CDR2 SMNVEV (reference sequence). This CDR3 is CASSPWGVAKNIQYF. CDR3 DNA sequence: TGTGCCAGCAGTCCCTGGGGAGTAGCCAAAAACATTCAGTACTTC.

This chain links TRBV6-1 with TRBJ1-2; TRBD1 aligns across 7 bases. V gave up 4 bases and J gave up 4 bases; unmatched junction bases: 9. CDR3 size: 15 residues. Per the germline V gene, CDR1 is MNHNS and CDR2 is SASEGT. CDR3 sequence: CASSARDSPLYGYTF. CDR3 coding DNA: TGTGCCAGCAGTGCACGGGACAGCCCTCTCTATGGCTACACCTTC.

This clone was seen only a few times. Other DNA sequences in the sample encode the same CDR3. The chain couples TRBV30 to TRBJ1-1, with D unclear. Looked up from germline, CDR1 is GTSNPN and CDR2 is SVGIG (reference sequence). This CDR3 is built from 12 residues. V shed 2 bases and J shed 0 bases, with 4 bases lying between them. The CDR3 sequence: CAWSFMNTEAFF. The DNA for the CDR3 is TGTGCCTGGAGTTTCATGAACACTGAAGCTTTCTTT.

V is TRBV9 and J is TRBJ2-7; tentatively, D is TRBD2 (6 bases). This CDR3 region has 13 residues. Germline CDR1 reads SGDLS; CDR2 reads YYNGEE. V was shortened by 4 bases and J by 5 bases, with 13 bases between the two germline ends. The CDR3 nucleotides are TGTGCCAGCAGCCCCTCGGGGGTCGACGAGCAGTACTTC. This gives the protein CASSPSGVDEQYF. Looking up the rest from reference TRBV9 and TRBJ2-7 gives the full variable domain: DSGVTQTPKHLITATGQRVTLRCSPRSGDLSVYWYQQSLDQGLQFLIQYYNGEERAKGNILERFSAQQFPDLHSELNLSSLELGDSALYFCASSPSGVDEQYFGPGTRLTVT.

The rearrangement uses TRBV4-1 and TRBJ2-7; 7 bases align to TRBD1. The J segment lost 0 bases and the V segment lost 4 bases, leaving 15 bases of the junction unmatched. The germline V gene has CDR1 MGHRA and CDR2 YSYEKL. The CDR3 sequence is 18 residues long. CDR3 nucleotides: TGCGCCAGCAGCCCGGGGACAGTTTTACGTCAAGGCTCCTACGAGCAGTACTTC. It specifies CASSPGTVLRQGSYEQYF.

The chain links TRBV19 to TRBJ2-1, with TRBD2 identical over 7 bases. Germline CDR1 reads LNHDA; CDR2 reads SQIVND (reference sequence). This CDR3 spans 15 amino acids. The J segment lost 8 bases and the V segment lost 3 bases, leaving 10 bases of the junction unmatched. The CDR3 reads CASSIPNGGVDEQFF. Here the CDR3 DNA reads TGTGCCAGTAGTATCCCAAATGGGGGGGTCGATGAGCAGTTCTTC.

The chain has TRBV25-1 and TRBJ2-1, with 13 bases that match TRBD2. The trim removed 8 bases at V and 4 bases at J, leaving 8 bases unmatched. The CDR3 covers 16 residues. Germline V gene data show CDR1 as MGHDK and CDR2 as SYGVNS. The CDR3 reads CASAGLAGEPYNEQFF. In nucleotides, the CDR3 is TGTGCCAGCGCCGGACTAGCGGGAGAACCTTACAATGAGCAGTTCTTC.

The chain recombines TRBV4-1 with TRBJ2-7; TRBD1 matches 9 bases. The CDR3 consists of 14 residues. V lost 4 bases to trimming and J lost 3 bases; unmatched junction nucleotides: 4. The germline V gene encodes CDR1 MGHRA and CDR2 YSYEKL. CDR3 region: CASSPLTGGYEQYF. DNA for the CDR3: TGCGCCAGCAGCCCTCTGACAGGGGGCTACGAGCAGTACTTC.

The V and J genes are TRBV5-6 and TRBJ2-3; perhaps TRBD2 as D (6 bases). Trimming removed 4 bases from V and 0 bases from J, with 12 bases in between. The CDR3 consists of 15 residues. Looked up from germline, CDR1 is SGHDT and CDR2 is YYEEEE. This chain's CDR3 is CASSPEEGSTDTQYF. In nucleotides, the CDR3 is TGTGCCAGCAGCCCGGAGGAGGGCAGCACAGATACGCAGTATTTT.

On this clone itself: This sample also contains other DNA sequences that code for the same CDR3. V gene TRBV2 combines with J gene TRBJ2-7; TRBD1 aligns across 9 bases. The CDR3 extends over 13 amino acids. The V gene end was trimmed by 7 bases and the J gene end by 1 base; junction bases not matched to a gene: 2. CDR1 and CDR2 (germline): SNHLY, FYNNEI. The CDR3 spells CASIGQGSYEQYF. The CDR3 DNA sequence: TGTGCCAGCATTGGACAGGGGTCCTACGAGCAGTACTTC.

A remark on this clone: The same CDR3 can be traced to other DNA sequences in this sample. This chain connects TRBV27 to TRBJ2-7, with no clear D. V dropped 6 bases and J dropped 3 bases, with 15 bases sitting between them. This CDR3 has 14 residues. CDR1 is MNHEY, CDR2 SMNVEV, per germline (reference sequence). The CDR3 DNA follows: TGTGCCAGCAGCCTCGGCGGTGCAGTCTACGAGCAGTACTTC. Its translation: CASSLGGAVYEQYF.

The chain employs TRBV27 and TRBJ2-7, with a possible D match to TRBD2 (6 bases). The CDR3 runs to 17 residues. The V gene's germline CDR1 is MNHEY and CDR2 SMNVEV (reference sequence). V lost 6 bases and J 2 bases, leaving 23 bases between the germline ends. The CDR3 spells CASRHPTGGADPYEQYF. In DNA, the CDR3 is TGTGCCAGCAGGCATCCGACCGGGGGAGCGGACCCCTACGAGCAGTACTTC.

The chain is built from TRBV4-3 and TRBJ2-1; 7 nucleotides align to TRBD2. CDR1 is LGHNA, CDR2 YSLEER, per germline. The CDR3 extends over 15 amino acids. Trimming cost V 9 bases and J 6 bases; bases outside gene matches: 14. The CDR3 DNA is TGCGCCAGTGCTACAGAGCGGGATTGGGGCAATGAGCAGTTCTTC. Translation gives CASATERDWGNEQFF.

Worth noting for this clone: Other DNA sequences in the sample encode the same CDR3. The CDR3 loop reads CASSLGTLYEQYF. The CDR3 DNA reads as TGTGCCAGCAGCTTAGGGACACTCTACGAGCAGTACTTC. The chain combines TRBV7-9 with TRBJ2-7, with D maybe TRBD1 (5 bases). V lost 1 base, J lost 3 bases, and 7 bases lay in between. The germline V gene has CDR1 SEHNR and CDR2 FQNEAQ (reference sequence). The CDR3 has 13 amino acids.

The rearrangement links TRBV5-1 to TRBJ2-7, with D possibly TRBD1 on 5 matching bases. Looked up from germline, CDR1 is SGHRS and CDR2 is YFSETQ. The CDR3 loop spans 14 amino acids. V was pared by 3 bases and J by 0 bases, with 10 bases between. For the CDR3, the DNA is TGCGCCAGCAGCTGGGTGGGGCCCTCCTACGAGCAGTACTTC. Translation gives CASSWVGPSYEQYF. Full variable domain (missing parts from reference TRBV5-1 and TRBJ2-7): KAGVTQTPRYLIKTRGQQVTLSCSPISGHRSVSWYQQTPGQGLQFLFEYFSETQRNKGNFPGRFSGRQFSNSRSEMNVSTLELGDSALYLCASSWVGPSYEQYFGPGTRLTVT.

This clone was counted once. Other nucleotide sequences in the sample specify the same CDR3. The chain joins TRBV11-3 to TRBJ1-1; D gene unclear. The CDR3 sequence is 13 residues long. Trimming shortened V by 3 bases and J by 4 bases, and 9 bases separated the two germline ends. Germline V gene data show CDR1 as SGHNT and CDR2 as YENEEA. The CDR3 reads CASSLGFGTEAFF. In DNA form, the CDR3 reads TGTGCCAGCAGCTTGGGTTTTGGCACTGAAGCTTTCTTT.

The CDR3 DNA follows: TGCGCCAGCAGTAGGGCCGGGACTAGCGGGTTCTACGAGCAGTACTTC. This gives the protein CASSRAGTSGFYEQYF. J is TRBJ2-7 and V is TRBV5-1; 12 bases are a match to TRBD2. Trimming cost V 5 bases and J 3 bases; bases outside gene matches: 9. The CDR3 runs to 16 residues. Germline values: CDR1 SGHRS, CDR2 YFSETQ.

As to this clone: Given a far larger clone just one base away, this is likely a sequencing read error. This sequence joins TRBV7-3 and TRBJ2-7, with D possibly matching TRBD1 (6 bases). CDR1 is SGHTA, CDR2 FQGTGA, per germline. This CDR3 spans 15 amino acids. The V end was cut by 2 bases, the J end by 0 bases, with 11 bases between. The DNA for the CDR3 is TGTGCCAGCAGCTTAGAAGGGACACCCTCCTACGAGCAGTACTTC. This sequence encodes CASSLEGTPSYEQYF.

The genes are TRBV10-2 and TRBJ2-6, with D possibly TRBD1 on 6 matching bases. This CDR3 is built from 15 residues. Germline values: CDR1 WSHSY, CDR2 SAAADI. Trimming shortened V by 5 bases and J by 4 bases, and 12 bases separated the two germline ends. DNA of the CDR3: TGCGCCAGCAGTCCGACAGGACCCGGGGCCAACGTCCTGACTTTC. It codes for CASSPTGPGANVLTF.

The chain combines TRBV4-3 with TRBJ2-6, with TRBD2 as a possible D gene (5 bases). The CDR3 contains 19 residues. Trimming pared 1 base from V and 0 bases from J, leaving 16 bases between. CDR1 LGHNA and CDR2 YSLEER come from the germline V gene. CDR3 region: CASSQVSADGLSGANVLTF. The CDR3 nucleotides read TGCGCCAGCAGCCAAGTTAGTGCTGACGGACTCTCTGGGGCCAACGTCCTGACTTTC.

V usage is TRBV5-6 and J usage is TRBJ1-5; the D gene is possibly TRBD1 (5 bases). The CDR3 totals 15 residues. Germline lookup yields CDR1 SGHDT and CDR2 YYEEEE. The ends were cut back, 4 bases at V and 5 bases at J, with 16 bases in the middle. CDR3 DNA sequence: TGTGCCAGCAGCAGCCAGGGTGCGGTGCATCAGCCCCAGCATTTT. Its protein is CASSSQGAVHQPQHF.

The chain carries TRBV19 and TRBJ2-7; D is possibly TRBD1 (6 bases). Deletions cut 7 bases from V and 1 base from J, with 14 bases between. Germline V gene sequence: CDR1 LNHDA, CDR2 SQIVND (reference sequence). The CDR3 consists of 14 residues. DNA of the CDR3: TGTGCCAGTACCCCCGGGACAACTTCCTACGAGCAGTACTTC. Translating it yields CASTPGTTSYEQYF.